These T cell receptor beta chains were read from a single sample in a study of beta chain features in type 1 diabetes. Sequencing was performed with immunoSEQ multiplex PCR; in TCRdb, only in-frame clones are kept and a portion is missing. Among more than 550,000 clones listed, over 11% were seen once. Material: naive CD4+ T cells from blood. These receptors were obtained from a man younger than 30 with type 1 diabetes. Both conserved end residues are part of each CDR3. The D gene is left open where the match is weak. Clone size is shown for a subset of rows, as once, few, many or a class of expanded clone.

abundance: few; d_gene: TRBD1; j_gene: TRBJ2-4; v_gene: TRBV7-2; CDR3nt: TGTGCCAGCAGCTTACCAGGGGGCGCTGGCAAAAACATTCAGTACTTC; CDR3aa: CASSLPGGAGKNIQYF
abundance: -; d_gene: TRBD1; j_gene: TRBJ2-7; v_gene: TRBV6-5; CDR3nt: TGTGCCAGCAGTTTCCAAACAGGGGGCGCCGGCTACGAGCAGTACTTC; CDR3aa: CASSFQTGGAGYEQYF
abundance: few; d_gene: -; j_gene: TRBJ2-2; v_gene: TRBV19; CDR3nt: TGTGCCAGTAGTCAAGACGCGAACACCGGGGAGCTGTTTTTT; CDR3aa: CASSQDANTGELFF
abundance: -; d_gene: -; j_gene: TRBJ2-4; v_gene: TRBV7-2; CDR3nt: TGTGCCAGCAGCTTATGGAGTGATCAAAACATTCAGTACTTC; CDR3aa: CASSLWSDQNIQYF
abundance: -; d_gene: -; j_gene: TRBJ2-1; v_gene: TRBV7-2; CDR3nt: TGTGCCAGCAGCTTAATGTCACTAGAGAGCAATGAGCAGTTCTTC; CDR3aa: CASSLMSLESNEQFF
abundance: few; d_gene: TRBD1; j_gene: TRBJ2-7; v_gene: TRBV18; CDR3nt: TGTGCCAGCTCACCACCTCAGGGGGCCTACGAGCAGTACTTC; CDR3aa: CASSPPQGAYEQYF
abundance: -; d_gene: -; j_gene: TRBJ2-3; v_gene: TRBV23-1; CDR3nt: TGTGCCAGCAGTCGAGGAGATACGCAGTATTTT; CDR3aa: CASSRGDTQYF
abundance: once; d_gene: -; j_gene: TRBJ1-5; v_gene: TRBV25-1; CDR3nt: TGTGCCAGCAGTGAATCCAGGGGAAATCAGCCCCAGCATTTT; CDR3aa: CASSESRGNQPQHF
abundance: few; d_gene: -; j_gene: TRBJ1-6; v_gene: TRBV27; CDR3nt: TGTGCCAGCAGATGGACTGGTTCGGGGGAATCACCCCTCCACTTT; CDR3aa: CASRWTGSGESPLHF
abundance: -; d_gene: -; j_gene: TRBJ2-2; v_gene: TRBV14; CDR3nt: TGTGCCAGCAGCCAAGCGGGAGTATCCGGCGGGGAGCTGTTTTTT; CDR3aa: CASSQAGVSGGELFF
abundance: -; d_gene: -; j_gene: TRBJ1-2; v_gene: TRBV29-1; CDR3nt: TGCAGCGTTGTTGGGTCTAACTATGGCTACAACTTC; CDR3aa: CSVVGSNYGYNF
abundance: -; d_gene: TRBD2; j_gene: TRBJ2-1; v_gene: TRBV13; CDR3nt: TGTGCCAGCAGCTCCCTCCAACGGGAGGCCCACAACCACAATGAGCAGTTCTTC; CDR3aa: CASSSLQREAHNHNEQFF
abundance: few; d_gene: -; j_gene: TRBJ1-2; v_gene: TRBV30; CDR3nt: TGTGCCTGGAGTGTGGCCCTCACCAGAGGCTACACCTTC; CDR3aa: CAWSVALTRGYTF
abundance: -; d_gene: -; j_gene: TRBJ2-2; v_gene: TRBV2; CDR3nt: TGTGCCAGCAGTCTAGGGTGGGCGAACACCGGGGAGCTGTTTTTT; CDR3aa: CASSLGWANTGELFF
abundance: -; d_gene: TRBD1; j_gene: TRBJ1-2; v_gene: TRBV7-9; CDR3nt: TGTGCCAGCAGCTTAAGTGCGGACAGGGGCGGCTACACCTTC; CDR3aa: CASSLSADRGGYTF
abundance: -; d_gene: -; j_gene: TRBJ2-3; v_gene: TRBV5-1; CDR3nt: TGCGCCAGCAGCTTGGGACGGGTCACAGATACGCAGTATTTT; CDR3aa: CASSLGRVTDTQYF
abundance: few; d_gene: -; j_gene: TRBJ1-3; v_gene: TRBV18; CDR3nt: TGTGCCAGCTCACCGGTGTCCCAGGGAACTGGAAACACCATATATTTT; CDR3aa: CASSPVSQGTGNTIYF
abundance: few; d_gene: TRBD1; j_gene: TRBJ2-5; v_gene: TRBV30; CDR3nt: TGTGCCTGTGGCAGGGGGTTCCAAGAGACCCAGTACTTC; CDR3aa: CACGRGFQETQYF
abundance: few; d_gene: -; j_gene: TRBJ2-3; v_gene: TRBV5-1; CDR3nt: TGCGCCAGCAGCTTATCCGGGGCCACAGATACGCAGTATTTT; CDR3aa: CASSLSGATDTQYF
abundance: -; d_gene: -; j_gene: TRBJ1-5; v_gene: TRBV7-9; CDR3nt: TGTGCCAGCAGCCCTGGGACGCGTAGCAATCAGCCCCAGCATTTT; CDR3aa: CASSPGTRSNQPQHF
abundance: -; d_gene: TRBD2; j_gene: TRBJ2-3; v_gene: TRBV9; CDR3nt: TGTGCCAGCAGCCCTAGCGGGCTTAGCACAGATACGCAGTATTTT; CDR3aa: CASSPSGLSTDTQYF
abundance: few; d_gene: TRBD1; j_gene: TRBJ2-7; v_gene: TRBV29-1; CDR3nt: TGCAGCGTTGGGGGACAGGGTAACGAGCAGTACTTC; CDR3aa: CSVGGQGNEQYF
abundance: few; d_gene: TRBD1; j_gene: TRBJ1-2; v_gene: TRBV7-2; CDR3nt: TGTGCCAGCAGCCAAGGGACAGGGGTGCATGGCTACACCTTC; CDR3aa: CASSQGTGVHGYTF